Shown below are 10 T cell receptor beta chains from a single sample sequenced in a study of breast tumors, draining lymph nodes, adjacent tissues. Samples came from axillary lymph nodes draining the breast cancer. MiXCR, run by TCRdb on the multiplex PCR reads, gives a single entry per CDR3 protein. Of roughly 260,000 distinct CDR3 sequences in the sample, under 35% are singletons; the top ten hold about 1.2%. What was sequenced was axillary lymph node tissue. The receptors were gathered from a female donor with breast cancer. Some clones in this sample may be carry-over from other donors' samples.

There are many counts of this clonotype. The rearrangement uses TRBV6-5 and TRBJ2-3; D is ambiguous. Trimming took 2 bases from V and 5 from J, leaving 8 bases between them. Germline values: CDR1 MNHEY, CDR2 SVGAGI. This CDR3 has 13 amino acids. In DNA form, the CDR3 reads TGTGCCAGCAGTTACAACAGAGGAGATACGCAGTATTTT. This codes for CASSYNRGDTQYF.

The rearrangement joins TRBV7-6 to TRBJ2-2; D may correspond to TRBD1 or TRBD2 (5 bases each). V was cut by 5 bases and J by 10 bases, with 20 bases left in between. Germline loops: CDR1 SGHVS, CDR2 FNYEAQ. This CDR3 region has 15 residues. CDR3 nucleotide sequence: TGTGCCAGCAGCCTTAGGGACGGGGTTTCGGAGGAGCTGTTTTTT. Its translation: CASSLRDGVSEELFF. The full variable domain, completed using reference TRBV7-6 and TRBJ2-2, is GAGVSQSPRYKVTKRGQDVALRCDPISGHVSLYWYRQALGQGPEFLTYFNYEAQQDKSGLPNDRFSAERPEGSISTLTIQRTEQRDSAMYRCASSLRDGVSEELFFGEGSRLTVL.

This clonotype occurred many times. The V call is TRBV4-1, the J call TRBJ2-7; D may be TRBD2 (5 bases). Trimming shortened V by 1 base and J by 3 bases, and 13 bases separated the two germline ends. The germline gives CDR1 MGHRA, CDR2 YSYEKL. This CDR3 comprises 15 residues. For the CDR3, the DNA is TGCGCCAGCAGCCAAGGTGCGGGTGGGGACTACGAGCAGTACTTC. This translates into CASSQGAGGDYEQYF.

Notes on this clonotype: This may be a read error, as it is one base from a much larger clone. This sequence joins TRBV20-1 and TRBJ2-3; 9 bases fit TRBD1. Losses at the gene ends were 5 bases for V and 2 bases for J; bases not matched to a gene: 11. The CDR3 sequence is 16 residues long. Germline CDR1 DFQATT, CDR2 SNEGSKA (reference sequence). The CDR3 sequence is CSALPGQGTPTDTQYF. The CDR3 DNA reads TGCAGTGCTCTACCGGGACAGGGAACCCCCACAGATACGCAGTATTTT.

This clonotype appeared many times. The chain combines TRBV20-1 with TRBJ1-3; D might be TRBD1 (5 bases). Germline loops: CDR1 DFQATT, CDR2 SNEGSKA (reference sequence). Trimming removed 5 bases at V and 8 bases at J, with 16 bases between. The CDR3 has 13 amino acids. The CDR3 is CSAGDHLTDTIYF. The CDR3 nucleotides are TGCAGTGCTGGGGACCACCTGACGGACACCATATATTTT.

This clonotype has ten or more counts. The genes are TRBV5-1 and TRBJ2-2; the D gene is possibly TRBD2 (5 bases). Looked up from germline, CDR1 is SGHRS and CDR2 is YFSETQ. This CDR3 contains 14 residues. The ends were cut back, 7 bases at V and 5 bases at J, with 15 bases in the middle. The DNA of the CDR3 is TGCGCCAGCCGGCCGGGAAGGCCTACCGGGGAGCTGTTTTTT. Amino acids: CASRPGRPTGELFF.

This clonotype appeared many times. The CDR3 bases are TGTGCCAGCAGCTCCCGGACTAGAGGAGAGACCCAGTACTTC. It encodes CASSSRTRGETQYF. The rearrangement links TRBV9 to TRBJ2-5, with 7 bases that match TRBD2. Trimming cost V 4 bases and J 4 bases; bases outside gene matches: 7. The CDR3 length is 14 residues. Germline V gene lookup returns CDR1 SGDLS and CDR2 YYNGEE. Variable domain in full (rest from reference TRBV9 and TRBJ2-5): DSGVTQTPKHLITATGQRVTLRCSPRSGDLSVYWYQQSLDQGLQFLIQYYNGEERAKGNILERFSAQQFPDLHSELNLSSLELGDSALYFCASSSRTRGETQYFGPGTRLLVL.

This clonotype has ten or more counts. V and J are TRBV24-1 and TRBJ1-5; 11 bases are a match to TRBD1. V trimming: 7 bases; J trimming: 7 bases; junction bases outside the gene matches: 14. CDR3 length: 17 residues. Germline V gives CDR1 KGHDR, CDR2 SFDVKD. The CDR3 DNA is TGTGCCACCAGCATTCTCGGACAGGGGGCGAATCGGCAGCCCCAGCATTTT. Residues: CATSILGQGANRQPQHF.

The sample holds a few counts of this clonotype. The chain uses TRBV7-9 and TRBJ1-5; D not resolved. The CDR3 totals 15 residues. The germline gives CDR1 SEHNR, CDR2 FQNEAQ (reference sequence). V shed 1 base and J shed 11 bases, with 18 bases lying between them. The CDR3 sequence: CASSLGLSKGETQHF. The CDR3, as DNA: TGTGCCAGCAGCTTAGGACTGAGTAAGGGAGAGACCCAGCATTTT.

The rearrangement uses TRBV27 and TRBJ2-7; possibly TRBD2 for D (5 bases). CDR3 length: 14 amino acids. V lost 2 bases to trimming and J lost 3 bases, with 11 bases between them. Germline assignment: CDR1 MNHEY and CDR2 SMNVEV (reference sequence). This CDR3 reads CASSLDGVLYEQYF. The CDR3 DNA reads as TGTGCCAGCAGTTTAGACGGGGTACTCTACGAGCAGTACTTC.